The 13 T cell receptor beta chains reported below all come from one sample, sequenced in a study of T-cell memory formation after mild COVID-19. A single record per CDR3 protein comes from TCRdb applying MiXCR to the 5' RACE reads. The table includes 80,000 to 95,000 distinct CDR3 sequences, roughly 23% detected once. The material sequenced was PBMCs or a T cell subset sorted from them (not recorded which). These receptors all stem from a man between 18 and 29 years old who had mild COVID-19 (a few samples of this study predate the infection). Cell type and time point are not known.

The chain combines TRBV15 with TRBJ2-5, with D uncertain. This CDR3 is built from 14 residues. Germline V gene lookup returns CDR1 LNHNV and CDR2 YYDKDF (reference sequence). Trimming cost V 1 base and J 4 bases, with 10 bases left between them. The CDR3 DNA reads TGTGCCACCAGCAGAGGTGGCACGGTAGAGACCCAGTACTTC. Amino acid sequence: CATSRGGTVETQYF.

The CDR3 DNA reads as TGCGCCAGCAGCTTGGCCGGACTAGCGGGCTTCTACAATGAGCAGTTCTTC. It is translated as CASSLAGLAGFYNEQFF. The J gene is TRBJ2-1, the V gene TRBV5-1; 11 nucleotides match TRBD2. The length of the CDR3 is 17 residues. In germline, CDR1 is SGHRS, CDR2 YFSETQ. Trimming cost V 0 bases and J 3 bases; bases outside gene matches: 5.

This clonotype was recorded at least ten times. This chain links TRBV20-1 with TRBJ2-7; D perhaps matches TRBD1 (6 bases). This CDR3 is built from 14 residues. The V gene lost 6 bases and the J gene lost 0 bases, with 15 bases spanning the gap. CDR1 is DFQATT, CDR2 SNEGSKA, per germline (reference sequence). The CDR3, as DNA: TGCAGTGCCTATCTCCAGGGGAGCTCCTACGAGCAGTACTTC. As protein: CSAYLQGSSYEQYF.

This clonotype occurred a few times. CDR3 nucleotides: TGTGCCAGCAGTCTTACGGGACTAGCCCTGACAGAGACCCAGTACTTC. This sequence encodes CASSLTGLALTETQYF. The rearrangement links TRBV6-2 or TRBV6-3 to TRBJ2-5, with TRBD2 matching over 9 bases. Germline V gene sequence: CDR1 MNHEY, CDR2 SVGEGT. This CDR3 is 16 amino acids long. Unmatched junction bases numbered 11, after V lost 5 bases and J lost 4 bases.

DNA of the CDR3: TGTGCCAGCAGTTTGTACCCCAAAGATGGCTACACCTTC. Its translation is CASSLYPKDGYTF. The V gene is TRBV28, the J gene TRBJ1-2; D ambiguous. Trimming removed 3 bases from V and 6 bases from J, with 11 bases in between. CDR1 MDHEN and CDR2 SYDVKM come from the germline V gene. The CDR3 has 13 amino acids.

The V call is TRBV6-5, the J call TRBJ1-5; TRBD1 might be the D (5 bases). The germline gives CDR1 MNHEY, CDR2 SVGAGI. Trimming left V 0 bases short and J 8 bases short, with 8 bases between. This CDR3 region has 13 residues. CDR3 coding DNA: TGTGCCAGCAGTTACTCGCAAGGGGAGCCCCAGCATTTT. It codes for CASSYSQGEPQHF.

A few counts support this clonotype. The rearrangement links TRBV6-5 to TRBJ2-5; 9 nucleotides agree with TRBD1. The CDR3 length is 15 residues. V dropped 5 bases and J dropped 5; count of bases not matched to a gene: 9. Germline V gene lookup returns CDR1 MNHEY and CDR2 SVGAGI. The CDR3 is CASSTRDRVRETQYF. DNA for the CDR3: TGTGCCAGCAGTACCCGGGACAGGGTCCGGGAGACCCAGTACTTC.

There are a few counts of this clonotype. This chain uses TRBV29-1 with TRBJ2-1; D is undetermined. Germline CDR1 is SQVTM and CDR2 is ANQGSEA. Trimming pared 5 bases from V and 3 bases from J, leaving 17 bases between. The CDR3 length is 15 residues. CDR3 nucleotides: TGCAGCGTTCCCCGCGATGTGGGCAACTACAATGAGCAGTTCTTC. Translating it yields CSVPRDVGNYNEQFF.

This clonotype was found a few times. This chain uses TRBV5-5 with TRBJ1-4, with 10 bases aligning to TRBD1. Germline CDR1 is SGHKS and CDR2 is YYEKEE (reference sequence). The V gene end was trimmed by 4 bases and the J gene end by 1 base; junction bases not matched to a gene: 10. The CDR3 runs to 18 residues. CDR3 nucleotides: TGTGCCAGCAGCCCCGGGACAGGGGAGGTTGGAACTAATGAAAAACTGTTTTTT. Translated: CASSPGTGEVGTNEKLFF. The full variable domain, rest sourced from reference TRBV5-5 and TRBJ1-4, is DAGVTQSPTHLIKTRGQQVTLRCSPISGHKSVSWYQQVLGQGPQFIFQYYEKEERGRGNFPDRFSARQFPNYSSELNVNALLLGDSALYLCASSPGTGEVGTNEKLFFGSGTQLSVL.

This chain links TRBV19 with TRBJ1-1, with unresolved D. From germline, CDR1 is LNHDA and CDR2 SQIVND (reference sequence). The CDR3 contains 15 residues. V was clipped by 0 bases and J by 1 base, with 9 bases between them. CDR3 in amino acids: CASSIDVLANTEAFF. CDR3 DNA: TGTGCCAGTAGTATAGATGTTCTAGCGAACACTGAAGCTTTCTTT.

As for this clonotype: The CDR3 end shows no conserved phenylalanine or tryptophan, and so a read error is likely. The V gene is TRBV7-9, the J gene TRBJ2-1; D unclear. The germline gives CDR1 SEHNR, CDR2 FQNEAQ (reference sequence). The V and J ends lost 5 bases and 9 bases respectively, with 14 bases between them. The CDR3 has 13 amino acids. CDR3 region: CASSIPETGEQFY. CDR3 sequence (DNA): TGTGCCAGCAGCATCCCGGAGACCGGTGAGCAGTTCTAC.

The DNA of the CDR3 is TGCGCCAGCAGCCAAGACGGGACTACTGATACGCAGTATTTT. This translates into CASSQDGTTDTQYF. This chain links TRBV4-1 with TRBJ2-3; TRBD2 matches at 7 bases. The CDR3 length is 14 residues. The J segment lost 6 bases and the V segment lost 0 bases, leaving 3 bases of the junction unmatched. Germline-derived CDR1 and CDR2 are MGHRA and YSYEKL.

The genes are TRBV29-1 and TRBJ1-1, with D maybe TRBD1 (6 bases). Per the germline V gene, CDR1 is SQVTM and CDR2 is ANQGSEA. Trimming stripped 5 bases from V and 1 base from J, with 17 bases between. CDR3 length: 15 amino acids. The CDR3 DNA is TGCAGCGTTACCCGGCGGGGGCTTGCGAACACTGAAGCTTTCTTT. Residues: CSVTRRGLANTEAFF.